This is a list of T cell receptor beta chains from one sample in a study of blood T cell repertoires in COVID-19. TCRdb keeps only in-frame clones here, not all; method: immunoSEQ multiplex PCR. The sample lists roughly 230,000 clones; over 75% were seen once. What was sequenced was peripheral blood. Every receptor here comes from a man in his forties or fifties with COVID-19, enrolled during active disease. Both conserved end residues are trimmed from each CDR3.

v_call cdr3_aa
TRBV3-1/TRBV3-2 ASSQGSLGDRGTDTQY
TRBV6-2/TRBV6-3 ASSHGGALGNQPQH
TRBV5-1 ASSLGQGTYNEQF
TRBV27 ASSPGTGRRNQPQH
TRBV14 ASSQSMWDRGAF
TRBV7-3 ASSFTGTDTQY
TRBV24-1 ATSEGTGRQETQY
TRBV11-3 ASSYTGGWFAGELF
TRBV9 ASRGQGMNGYT
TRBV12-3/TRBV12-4 ASRRLAGEQY
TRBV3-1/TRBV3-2 ASSQEGTVLNEKLF
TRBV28 ASSLPPGFEAF
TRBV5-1 ASSLRSIPGELF
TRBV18 ASSPSAGTYGNTEAF
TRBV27 ASSLRARYNSPLH
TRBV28 ASRWRDANTGELF
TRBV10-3 ATQQGFNTEAF
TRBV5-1 ASSRDRGRNSPLH
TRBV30 AWSNRAAGGRTEAF
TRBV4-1 ASSQSGGLVANEQY
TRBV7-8 ASSLAGTDLSGANVLT
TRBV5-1 ASRRDQGEETQY
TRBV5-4 ASSPAGTGPTGNTIY
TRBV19 ASSILRSSGNTIY
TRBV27 ASSLYIQGTTEAF
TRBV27 ASSSNRGHEQF
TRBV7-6 ASSLRSSGGLETQY
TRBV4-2 ASSATSGESQETQY
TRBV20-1 SASSDRTSPLH
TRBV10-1 ASTGSGRGAIGEQY
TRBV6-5 ASSRTSYYEQY
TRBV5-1 ASSFAGGYTDTQY
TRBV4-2 ASSQDLSIANEKLF
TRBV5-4 ASSLQGSNQPQH